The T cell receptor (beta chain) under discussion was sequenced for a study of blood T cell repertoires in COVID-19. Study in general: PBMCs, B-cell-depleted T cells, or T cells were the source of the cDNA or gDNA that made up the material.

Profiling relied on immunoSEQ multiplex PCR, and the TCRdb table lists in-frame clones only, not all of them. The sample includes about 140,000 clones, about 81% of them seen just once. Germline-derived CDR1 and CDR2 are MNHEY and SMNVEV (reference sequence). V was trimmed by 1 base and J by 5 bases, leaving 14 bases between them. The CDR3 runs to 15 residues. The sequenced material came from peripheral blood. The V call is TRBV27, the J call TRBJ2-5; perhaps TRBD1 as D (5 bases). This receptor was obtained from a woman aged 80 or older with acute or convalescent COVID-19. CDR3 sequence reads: CASSLFGRVGETQYF. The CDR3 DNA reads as TGTGCCAGCAGTTTATTTGGCAGGGTGGGGGAGACCCAGTACTTC.